This T cell receptor beta chain was obtained from a study of T cell responses to AZD1222 COVID-19 vaccine. Regarding the study as a whole: Variant regions that are unmutated are reportedly the target of nearly half of spike-specific TCRs. The sample set comprised mostly white British donors with more females, and clonal diversity was possibly underestimated.

The CDR3 runs to 15 residues. Trimming pared 4 bases from V and 1 base from J, leaving 13 bases between. CDR1 MGHRA and CDR2 YSYEKL come from the germline V gene. Concerning this clone: What it recognizes is unknown.

Only in-frame clones appear in the TCRdb table, and some are missing; sequencing was by immunoSEQ multiplex PCR. The data contain about 140,000 clones, approximately 92% of them singletons. The starting material was peripheral blood, obtained on day 0 of AZD1222 vaccination. This TCR was sampled from an adult in good health. The chain carries TRBV4-1 and TRBJ1-1; D not resolved. The CDR3 nucleotides are TGCGCCAGCAGCCCTGGTCCAAGCGAGAACACTGAAGCTTTCTTT. It encodes CASSPGPSENTEAFF.